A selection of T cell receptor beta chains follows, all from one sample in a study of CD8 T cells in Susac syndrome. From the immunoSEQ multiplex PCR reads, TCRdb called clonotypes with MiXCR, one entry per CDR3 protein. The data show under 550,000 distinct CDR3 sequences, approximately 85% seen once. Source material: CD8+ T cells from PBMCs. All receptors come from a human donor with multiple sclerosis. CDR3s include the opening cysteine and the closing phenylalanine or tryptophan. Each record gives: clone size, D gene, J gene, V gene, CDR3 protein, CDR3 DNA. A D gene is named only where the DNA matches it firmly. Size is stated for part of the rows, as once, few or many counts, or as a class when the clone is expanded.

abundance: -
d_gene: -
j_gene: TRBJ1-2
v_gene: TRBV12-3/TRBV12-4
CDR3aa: CASGTGAINGYTF
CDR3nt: TGTGCCAGCGGAACCGGGGCTATCAATGGCTACACCTTC

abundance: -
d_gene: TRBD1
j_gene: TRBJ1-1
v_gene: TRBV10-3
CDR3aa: CAISETGEVDTEAFF
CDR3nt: TGTGCCATCAGTGAAACAGGGGAGGTTGACACTGAAGCTTTCTTT

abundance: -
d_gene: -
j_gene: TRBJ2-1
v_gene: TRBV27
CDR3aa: CASSPRTDNEQFF
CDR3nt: TGTGCCAGCAGTCCCCGGACCGACAATGAGCAGTTCTTC

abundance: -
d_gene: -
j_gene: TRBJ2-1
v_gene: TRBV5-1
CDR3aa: CASSLRDLADEQFF
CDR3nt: TGCGCCAGCAGCCTCAGGGACCTGGCCGATGAGCAGTTCTTC

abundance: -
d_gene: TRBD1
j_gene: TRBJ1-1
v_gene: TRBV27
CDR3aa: CASSAPGQGFTEAFF
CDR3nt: TGTGCCAGCAGTGCTCCGGGACAGGGGTTCACTGAAGCTTTCTTT

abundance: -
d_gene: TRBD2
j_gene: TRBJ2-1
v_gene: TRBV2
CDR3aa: CASSVDSGYEQFF
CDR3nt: TGTGCCAGCAGTGTGGATAGCGGGTATGAGCAGTTCTTC

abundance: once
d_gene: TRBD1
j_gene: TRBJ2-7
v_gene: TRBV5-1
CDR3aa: CASSKGQGVYEQYF
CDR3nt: TGCGCCAGCAGCAAGGGACAGGGGGTATACGAGCAGTACTTC

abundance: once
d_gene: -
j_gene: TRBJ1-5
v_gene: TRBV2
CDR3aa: CASTLGGVMEGNQPQHF
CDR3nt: TGTGCCAGCACCTTGGGGGGCGTTATGGAAGGCAATCAGCCCCAGCATTTT

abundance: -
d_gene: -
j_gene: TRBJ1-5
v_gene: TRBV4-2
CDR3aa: CASSQEKGQVNQPQHF
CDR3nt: TGTGCCAGCAGCCAAGAGAAGGGGCAGGTGAATCAGCCCCAGCATTTT

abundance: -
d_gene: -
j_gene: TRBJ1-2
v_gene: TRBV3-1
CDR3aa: CASSQEGASYGYTF
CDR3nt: TGTGCCAGCAGCCAAGAGGGAGCGTCATATGGCTACACCTTC

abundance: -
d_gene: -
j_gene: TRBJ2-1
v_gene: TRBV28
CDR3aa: CASSPKLGVAPWGEQFF
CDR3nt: TGTGCCAGCAGTCCGAAGTTAGGGGTAGCCCCGTGGGGTGAGCAGTTCTTC

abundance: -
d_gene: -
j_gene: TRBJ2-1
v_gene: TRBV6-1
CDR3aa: CASSVTGHNEQFF
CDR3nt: TGTGCCAGCAGTGTCACAGGCCACAATGAGCAGTTCTTC

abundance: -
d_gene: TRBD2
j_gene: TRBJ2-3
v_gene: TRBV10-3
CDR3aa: CAITGGIGTSGAGTDTQYF
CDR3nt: TGTGCCATCACAGGGGGGATCGGGACTAGCGGGGCGGGCACAGATACGCAGTATTTT

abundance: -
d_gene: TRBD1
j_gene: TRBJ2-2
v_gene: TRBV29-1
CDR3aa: CSVSFWTGVTGELFF
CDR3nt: TGCAGCGTTTCGTTTTGGACAGGGGTCACCGGGGAGCTGTTTTTT

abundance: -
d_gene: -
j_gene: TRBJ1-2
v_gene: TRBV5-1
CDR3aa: CASSPTSGGLGYGYTF
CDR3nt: TGCGCCAGCAGCCCCACCTCAGGAGGTTTAGGCTATGGCTACACCTTC

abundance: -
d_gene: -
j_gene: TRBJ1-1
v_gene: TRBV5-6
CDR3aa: CASRFRTGEAFF
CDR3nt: TGTGCCAGCAGATTCCGCACAGGGGAAGCTTTCTTT

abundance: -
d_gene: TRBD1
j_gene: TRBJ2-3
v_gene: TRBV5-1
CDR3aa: CASSSLQGKDTQYF
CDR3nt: TGCGCCAGCAGCTCCCTACAGGGGAAAGATACGCAGTATTTT

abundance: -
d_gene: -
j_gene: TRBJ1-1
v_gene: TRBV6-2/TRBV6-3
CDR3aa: CASSYSRPPASEAFF
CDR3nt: TGTGCCAGCAGTTACTCCCGCCCCCCTGCCTCTGAAGCTTTCTTT

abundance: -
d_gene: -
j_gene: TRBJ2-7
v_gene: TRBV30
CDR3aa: CAWSVNVDYEQYF
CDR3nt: TGTGCCTGGAGTGTTAATGTAGACTACGAGCAGTACTTC

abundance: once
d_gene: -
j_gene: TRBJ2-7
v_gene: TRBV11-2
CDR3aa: CASSVWVYEQYF
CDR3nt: TGTGCCAGCAGCGTCTGGGTCTACGAGCAGTACTTC

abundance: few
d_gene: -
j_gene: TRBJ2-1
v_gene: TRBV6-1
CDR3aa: CASSETAGGNEQFF
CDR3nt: TGTGCCAGCAGTGAAACGGCAGGTGGAAATGAGCAGTTCTTC

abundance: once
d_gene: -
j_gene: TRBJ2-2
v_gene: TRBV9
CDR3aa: CASSVATDFTGELFF
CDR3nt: TGTGCCAGCAGCGTAGCTACAGACTTCACCGGGGAGCTGTTTTTT

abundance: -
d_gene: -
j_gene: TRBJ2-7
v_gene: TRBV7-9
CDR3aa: CASSPTGGLDSYEQYF
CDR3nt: TGTGCCAGCAGTCCCACAGGTGGGCTGGACTCCTACGAGCAGTACTTC

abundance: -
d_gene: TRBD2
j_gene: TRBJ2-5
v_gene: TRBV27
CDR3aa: CASSLLAGKETQYF
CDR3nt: TGTGCCAGCTCCTTGCTAGCGGGAAAAGAGACTCAGTACTTC

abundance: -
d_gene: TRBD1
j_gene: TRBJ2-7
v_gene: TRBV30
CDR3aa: CAWSNVGGQAFWEQYF
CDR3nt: TGTGCCTGGAGTAATGTTGGCGGACAGGCTTTTTGGGAGCAGTACTTC

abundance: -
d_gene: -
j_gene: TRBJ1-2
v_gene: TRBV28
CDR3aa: CASSSGRTPFYGYTF
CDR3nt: TGTGCCAGCAGTTCGGGACGGACTCCCTTCTATGGCTACACCTTC

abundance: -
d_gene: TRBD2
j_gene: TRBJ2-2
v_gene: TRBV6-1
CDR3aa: CASSPLGLAGAANTGELFF
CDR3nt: TGTGCCAGCAGTCCTTTGGGACTAGCGGGCGCCGCGAACACCGGGGAGCTGTTTTTT

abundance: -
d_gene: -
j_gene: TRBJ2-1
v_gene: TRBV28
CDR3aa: CASSSHTLLVPPSYNEQFF
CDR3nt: TGTGCCAGCAGTTCCCACACCTTGCTAGTGCCCCCCTCCTACAATGAGCAGTTCTTC

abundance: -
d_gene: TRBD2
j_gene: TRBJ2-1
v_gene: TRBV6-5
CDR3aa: CASSYSWGTSGRPYNEQFF
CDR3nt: TGTGCCAGCAGTTACTCCTGGGGGACTAGCGGGAGGCCCTACAATGAGCAGTTCTTC

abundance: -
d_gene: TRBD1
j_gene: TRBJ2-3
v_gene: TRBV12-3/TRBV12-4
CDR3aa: CASSFLDRAGPDTQYF
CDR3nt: TGTGCCAGCAGTTTCCTCGACAGGGCGGGTCCAGATACGCAGTATTTT

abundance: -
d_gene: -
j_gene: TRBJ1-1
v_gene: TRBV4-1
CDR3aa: CASSPEVTGGTEAFF
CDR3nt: TGCGCCAGCAGCCCAGAGGTAACAGGAGGCACTGAAGCTTTCTTT

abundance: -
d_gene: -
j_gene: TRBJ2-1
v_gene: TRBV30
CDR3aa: CAWSVRPAGSYNEQFF
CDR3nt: TGTGCCTGGAGTGTACGACCTGCGGGCTCCTACAATGAGCAGTTCTTC

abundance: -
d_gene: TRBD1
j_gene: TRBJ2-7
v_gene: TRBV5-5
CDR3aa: CASSPLTGYEQYF
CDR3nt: TGTGCCAGCAGCCCCCTGACAGGGTACGAGCAGTACTTC

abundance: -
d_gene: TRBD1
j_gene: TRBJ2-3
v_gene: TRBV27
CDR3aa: CASSPGTVYTDTQYF
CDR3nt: TGTGCCAGCAGTCCCGGGACAGTCTACACAGATACGCAGTATTTT

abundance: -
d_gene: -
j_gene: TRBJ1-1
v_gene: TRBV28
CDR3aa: CASSYSPTNTEAFF
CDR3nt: TGTGCCAGCAGTTATTCCCCGACAAACACTGAAGCTTTCTTT

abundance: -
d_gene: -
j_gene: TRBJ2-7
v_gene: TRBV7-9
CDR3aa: CASSPGPLEQYF
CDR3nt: TGTGCCAGCAGCCCGGGACCCCTGGAGCAGTACTTC

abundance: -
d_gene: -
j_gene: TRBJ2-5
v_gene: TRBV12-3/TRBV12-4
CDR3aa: CASSLYPELAGQETQYF
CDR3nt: TGTGCCAGCAGTTTATACCCCGAACTCGCGGGGCAAGAGACCCAGTACTTC

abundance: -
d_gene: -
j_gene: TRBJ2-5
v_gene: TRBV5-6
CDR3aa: CASSLNGLVETQYF
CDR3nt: TGTGCCAGCAGCTTAAACGGCTTGGTAGAGACCCAGTACTTC

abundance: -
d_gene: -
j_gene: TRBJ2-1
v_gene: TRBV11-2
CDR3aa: CASSPRGDVNEQFF
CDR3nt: TGTGCCAGCAGCCCCCGTGGAGATGTGAATGAGCAGTTCTTC

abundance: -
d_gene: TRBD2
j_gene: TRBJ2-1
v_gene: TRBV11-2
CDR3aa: CASSAYGGGEGNEQFF
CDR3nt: TGTGCCAGCAGCGCGTACGGCGGGGGGGAAGGCAATGAGCAGTTCTTC

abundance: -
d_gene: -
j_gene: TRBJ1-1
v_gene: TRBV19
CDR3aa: CASSIRRTELTEAFF
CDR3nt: TGTGCCAGTAGTATAAGGCGGACAGAACTCACTGAAGCTTTCTTT

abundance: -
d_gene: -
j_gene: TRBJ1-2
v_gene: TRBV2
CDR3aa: CASSEIDGYTF
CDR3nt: TGTGCCAGCAGTGAAATAGATGGCTACACCTTC

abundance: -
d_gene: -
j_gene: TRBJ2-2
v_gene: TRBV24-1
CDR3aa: CATSGTDENTGELFF
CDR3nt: TGTGCCACCAGTGGGACAGATGAGAACACCGGGGAGCTGTTTTTT

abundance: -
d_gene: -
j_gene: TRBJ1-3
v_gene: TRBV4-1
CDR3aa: CASSQDPGNSYSGNTIYF
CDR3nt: TGCGCCAGCAGCCAAGATCCGGGTAACAGTTACTCTGGAAACACCATATATTTT

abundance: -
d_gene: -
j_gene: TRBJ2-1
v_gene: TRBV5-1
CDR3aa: CASSLWGGGEQFF
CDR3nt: TGCGCCAGCAGCCTATGGGGAGGCGGGGAGCAGTTCTTC

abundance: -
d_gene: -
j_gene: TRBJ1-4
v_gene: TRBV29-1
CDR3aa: CSVEEAEARGNEKLFF
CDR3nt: TGCAGCGTTGAAGAGGCGGAGGCAAGGGGGAATGAAAAACTGTTTTTT

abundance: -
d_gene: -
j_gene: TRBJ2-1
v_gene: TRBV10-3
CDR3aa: CATTDSPHNEQFF
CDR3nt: TGTGCCACCACGGACAGTCCCCACAATGAGCAGTTCTTC

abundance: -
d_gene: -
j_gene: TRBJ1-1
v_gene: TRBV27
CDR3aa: CASSYDPGLRPTEAFF
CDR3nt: TGTGCCAGCAGCTATGACCCGGGACTCCGGCCCACTGAAGCTTTCTTT

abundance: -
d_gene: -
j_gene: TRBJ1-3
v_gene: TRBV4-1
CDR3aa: CASSQLGLPGNTIYF
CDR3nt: TGCGCCAGCAGCCAATTGGGACTGCCAGGAAACACCATATATTTT